The entry below describes one TCR beta chain. The sample is drawn from a study of blood T cell repertoires in COVID-19. Across the study: Collection of acute and convalescent COVID-19 samples took place in the United States, Italy and Spain.

The CDR3 covers 14 residues. Germline loops: CDR1 SGDLS, CDR2 YYNGEE. V lost 0 bases, J lost 5 bases, and 3 bases stayed unmatched. Original methodology: Reference gene primer amplification in the assay estimated nucleated cell counts. Clones were read by immunoSEQ multiplex PCR, and TCRdb kept only the in-frame ones, dropping some. That table gives V, J and clone size, and the DNA gave D and trimming. The profile covers about 70,000 clones, with 85% to 90% appearing a single time and roughly 2.6% taken by the ten largest. Sample: peripheral blood. The chain joins TRBV9 to TRBJ1-1; 8 bases fit TRBD1. The receptor was derived from a man aged 45-65 years with acute or convalescent COVID-19. In DNA form, the CDR3 reads TGTGCCAGCAGCGTAGGCGACAGGGGTACTGAAGCTTTCTTT. Translating gives CASSVGDRGTEAFF.